This T cell receptor (beta chain) was retrieved from a study of control samples from healthy donors and cancer patients. Measured with immunoSEQ multiplex PCR; TCRdb has only the in-frame clones, and not every one. The sample contains approximately 100,000 clones, about 89% of which appear only once. This CDR3 spans 17 amino acids. The germline V gene encodes CDR1 MNHEY and CDR2 SVGEGT. V gave up 4 bases and J gave up 5 bases; unmatched junction bases: 12. Sequenced input: blood. The clonotype originates from a woman aged 50 to 60 in good health. The V and J genes are TRBV6-2 or TRBV6-3 and TRBJ2-3; 10 bases fit TRBD1. For the CDR3, the DNA is TGTGCCAGCAGTTCCCACCCCGGGACAGGGGACGGAGATACGCAGTATTTT. Protein: CASSSHPGTGDGDTQYF.